This TCR beta chain was sequenced during a study of Ad26.COV2.S vaccination and SARS-CoV-2 variants. Regarding the study as a whole: A substantial breadth of spike-specific CD8+ and CD4+ T cell responses after vaccination has been reported.

The table came from immunoSEQ multiplex PCR; TCRdb's copy has only in-frame clones and leaves some out. The sample consists of 200,000 to 300,000 clones, around 88% of them appearing once. Trimming removed 4 bases from V and 6 bases from J; junction bases left unmatched: 3. Looked up from germline, CDR1 is MNHEY and CDR2 is SVGEGT. This CDR3 contains 14 residues. Treatment denoted: roughly 18 received Ad26.COV2.S at low or high dose, single or two shots; 5 received placebo; per-sample allocation not given. The study sampled participants on day 63 after the first vaccine or placebo injection. As regards this clone: The antigen is unknown.

The TCR comes from a person aged 18-60 years who received the Ad26.COV2.S COVID-19 vaccine or a placebo. The chain recombines TRBV6-2 or TRBV6-3 with TRBJ2-2; 9 bases map to TRBD1. The starting material was peripheral blood, obtained in a trial of Ad26.COV2.S vaccine versus placebo. CDR3 region: CASSFGQGSGELFF. CDR3 coding DNA: TGTGCCAGCAGTTTCGGACAGGGGTCCGGGGAGCTGTTTTTT.